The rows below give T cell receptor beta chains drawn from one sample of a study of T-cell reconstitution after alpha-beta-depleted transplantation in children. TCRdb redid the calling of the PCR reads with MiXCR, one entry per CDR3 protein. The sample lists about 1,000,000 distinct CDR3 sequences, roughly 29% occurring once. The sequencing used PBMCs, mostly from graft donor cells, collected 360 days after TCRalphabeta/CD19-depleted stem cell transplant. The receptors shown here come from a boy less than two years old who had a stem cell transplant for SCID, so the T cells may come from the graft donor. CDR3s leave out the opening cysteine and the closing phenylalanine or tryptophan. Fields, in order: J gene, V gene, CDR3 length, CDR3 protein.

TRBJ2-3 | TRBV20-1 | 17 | SARASVLARRRPTDTQY
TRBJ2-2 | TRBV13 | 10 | ASSPTWGELF
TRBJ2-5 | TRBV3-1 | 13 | ASSHLERLQETQY
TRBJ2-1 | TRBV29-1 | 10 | SVGQGGNEQF
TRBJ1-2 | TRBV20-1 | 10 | SARPQIYGYT
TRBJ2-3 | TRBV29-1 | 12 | SARTLAATDTQY
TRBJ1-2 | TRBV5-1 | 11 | ASRYEDIYGYT
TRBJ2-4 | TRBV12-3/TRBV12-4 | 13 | ASSQDRVTKNIQY
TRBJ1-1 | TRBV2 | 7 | ASTPDIQ
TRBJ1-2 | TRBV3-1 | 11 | ASSQSLNYGYT
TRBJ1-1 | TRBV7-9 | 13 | ASSPADRGNTEAF
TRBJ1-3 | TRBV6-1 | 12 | ASSRGMRGNTIY
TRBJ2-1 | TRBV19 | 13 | ASSIDRSSYNEQF
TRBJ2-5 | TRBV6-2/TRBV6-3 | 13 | ASSYSSGHQETQY
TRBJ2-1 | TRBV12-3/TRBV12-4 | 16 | ASSPSTSGGPNNNEQF
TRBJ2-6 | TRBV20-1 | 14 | SAKGNSNSGANVLT
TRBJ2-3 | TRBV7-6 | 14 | ASSLGRGPPTDTQY
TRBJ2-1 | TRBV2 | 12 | ASRDLDSRNEQF
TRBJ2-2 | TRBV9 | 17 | ASSARLAGGVPNTGELF
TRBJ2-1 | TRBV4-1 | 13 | ASSQAGTGANEQF
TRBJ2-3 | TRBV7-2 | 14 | ASSLAVGWRTDTQY
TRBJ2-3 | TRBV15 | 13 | ATSLGGRYTDTQY
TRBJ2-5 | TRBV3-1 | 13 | ASSPDKLPRETQY
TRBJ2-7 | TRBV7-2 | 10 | ASSTQGGRQY
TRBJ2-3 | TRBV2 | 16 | ASSFPFFPSGGPGTQY
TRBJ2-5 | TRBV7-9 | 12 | ASSSGPLQETQY
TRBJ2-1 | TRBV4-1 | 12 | ASSQGALLNEQF
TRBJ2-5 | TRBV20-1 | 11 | SAERDIGETQY
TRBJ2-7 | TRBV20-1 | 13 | SARIPGPDPYEQY
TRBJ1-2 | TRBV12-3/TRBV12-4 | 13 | ASSLGRNGNYGYT
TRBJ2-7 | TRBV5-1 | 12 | ASTLTTPSGEQY
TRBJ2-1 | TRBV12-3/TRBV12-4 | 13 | ASTRTSGGGAAQF
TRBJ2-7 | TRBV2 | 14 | ASIGSGTGPSYEQY
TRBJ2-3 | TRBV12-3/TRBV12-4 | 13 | ASSLSGGRGDTQY
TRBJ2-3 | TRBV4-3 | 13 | ASSQTTSVRDTQY
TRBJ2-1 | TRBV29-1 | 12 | SAARTAAYNEQF
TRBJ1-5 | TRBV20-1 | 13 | SARIGGLGKQPQH
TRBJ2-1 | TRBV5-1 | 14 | ASSNLAAGGNNEQF
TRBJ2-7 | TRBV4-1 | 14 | ASSQDPGQGSYEQY
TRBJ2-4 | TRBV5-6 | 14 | ASSGKGWGAKNIQY
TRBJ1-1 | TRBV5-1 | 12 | ASSFLGGDTEAF
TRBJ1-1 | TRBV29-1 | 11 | SGTTGSSTEAF
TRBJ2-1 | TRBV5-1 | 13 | ASSTRQVAYNEQF
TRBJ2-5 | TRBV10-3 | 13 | AISGPGVYQETQY
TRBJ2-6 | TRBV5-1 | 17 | ASSLVRQGVVYGANVLT
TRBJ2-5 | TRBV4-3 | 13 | ASSLGGGIQETQY
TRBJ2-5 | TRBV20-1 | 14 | SARVAGWGSQETQY
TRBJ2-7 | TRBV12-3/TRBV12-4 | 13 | ASSLSGTPFYEQY
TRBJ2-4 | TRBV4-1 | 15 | ASSSQVPRLAKNIQY
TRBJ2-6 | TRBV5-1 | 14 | ASMLSAGGGANVLT
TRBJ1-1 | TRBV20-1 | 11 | SARAGMSGEAF